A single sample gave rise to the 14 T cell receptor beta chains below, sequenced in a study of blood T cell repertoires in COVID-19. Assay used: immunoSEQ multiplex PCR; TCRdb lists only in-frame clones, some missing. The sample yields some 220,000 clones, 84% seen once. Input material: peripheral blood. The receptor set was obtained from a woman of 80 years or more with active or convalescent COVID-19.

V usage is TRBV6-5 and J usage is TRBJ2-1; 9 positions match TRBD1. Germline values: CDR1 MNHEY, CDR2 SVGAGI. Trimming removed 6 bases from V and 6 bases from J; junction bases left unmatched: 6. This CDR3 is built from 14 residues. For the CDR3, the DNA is TGTGCCAGCAGACAGGGGGCGCTCCGCAATGAGCAGTTCTTC. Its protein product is CASRQGALRNEQFF.

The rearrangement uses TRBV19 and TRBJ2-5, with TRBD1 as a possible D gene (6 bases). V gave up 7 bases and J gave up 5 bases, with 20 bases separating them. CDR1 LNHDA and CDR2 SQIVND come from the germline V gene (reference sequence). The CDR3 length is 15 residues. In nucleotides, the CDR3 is TGTGCCAGTACCCCGAGAGGGGGAAGAGGTGAGACCCAGTACTTC. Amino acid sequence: CASTPRGGRGETQYF.

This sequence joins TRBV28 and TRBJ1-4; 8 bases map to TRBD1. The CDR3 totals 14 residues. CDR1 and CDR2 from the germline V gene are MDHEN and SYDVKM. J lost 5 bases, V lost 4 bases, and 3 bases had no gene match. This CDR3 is CASSSRGLNEKLFF. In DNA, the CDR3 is TGTGCCAGCAGTTCCAGGGGGCTGAATGAAAAACTGTTTTTT.

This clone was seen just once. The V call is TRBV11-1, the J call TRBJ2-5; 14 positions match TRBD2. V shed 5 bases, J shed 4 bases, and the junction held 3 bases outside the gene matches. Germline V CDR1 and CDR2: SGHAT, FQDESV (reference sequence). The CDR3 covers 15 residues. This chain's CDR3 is CASSTGLAGGETQYF. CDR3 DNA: TGTGCCAGCAGCACCGGACTAGCGGGGGGAGAGACCCAGTACTTC.

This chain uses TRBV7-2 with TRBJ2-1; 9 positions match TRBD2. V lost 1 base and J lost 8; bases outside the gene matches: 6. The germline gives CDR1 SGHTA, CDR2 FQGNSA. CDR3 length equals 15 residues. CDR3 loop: CASSLGSSGVDEQFF. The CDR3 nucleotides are TGTGCCAGCAGCTTAGGTTCTAGCGGGGTTGATGAGCAGTTCTTC.

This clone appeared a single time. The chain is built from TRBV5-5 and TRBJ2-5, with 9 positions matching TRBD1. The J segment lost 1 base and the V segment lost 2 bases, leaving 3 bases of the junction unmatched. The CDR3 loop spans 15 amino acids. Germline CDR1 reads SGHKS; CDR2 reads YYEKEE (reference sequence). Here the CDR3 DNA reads TGTGCCAGCAGCTTCGGGACAGGGCTCCAAGAGACCCAGTACTTC. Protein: CASSFGTGLQETQYF.

CDR3 DNA: TGTGCCAGCAGCCCTACCGGGCGGCGGGGGATTGCCGGGGAGCTGTTTTTT. Translating gives CASSPTGRRGIAGELFF. The rearrangement joins TRBV14 to TRBJ2-2, with TRBD2 matching over 7 bases. The junction had 14 bases not matched to a gene; V was cut back by 4 bases and J by 6 bases. Looked up from germline, CDR1 is SGHDN and CDR2 is FVKESK. The CDR3 has 17 amino acids. Full variable domain (remainder filled in from reference TRBV14 and TRBJ2-2): EAGVTQFPSHSVIEKGQTVTLRCDPISGHDNLYWYRRVMGKEIKFLLHFVKESKQDESGMPNNRFLAERTGGTYSTLKVQPAELEDSGVYFCASSPTGRRGIAGELFFGEGSRLTVL.

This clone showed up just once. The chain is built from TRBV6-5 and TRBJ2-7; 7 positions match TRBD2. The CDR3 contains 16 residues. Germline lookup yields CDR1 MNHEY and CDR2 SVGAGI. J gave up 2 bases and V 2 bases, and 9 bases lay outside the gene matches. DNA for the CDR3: TGTGCCAGCAGTTACGGGGCAGGGAGGGGAACCTACGAGCAGTACTTC. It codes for CASSYGAGRGTYEQYF.

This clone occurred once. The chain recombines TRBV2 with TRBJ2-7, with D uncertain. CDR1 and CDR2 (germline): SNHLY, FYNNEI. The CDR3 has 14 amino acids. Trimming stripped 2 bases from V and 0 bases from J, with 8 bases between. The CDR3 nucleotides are TGTGCCAGCAGTGAAATTCTGTTCTCCTACGAGCAGTACTTC. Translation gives CASSEILFSYEQYF.

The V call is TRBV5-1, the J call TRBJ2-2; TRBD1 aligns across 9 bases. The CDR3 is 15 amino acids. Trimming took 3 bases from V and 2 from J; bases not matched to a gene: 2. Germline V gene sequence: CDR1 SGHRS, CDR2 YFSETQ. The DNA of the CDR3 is TGCGCCAGCAGCTGGGGACAGGGAAACACCGGGGAGCTGTTTTTT. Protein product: CASSWGQGNTGELFF.

CDR3 in DNA: TGTGCCAGCACCTTAGCGGGGGGACCCAATGAGCAGTTCTTC. Its translation: CASTLAGGPNEQFF. This rearrangement joins TRBV5-6 to TRBJ2-1; 10 bases agree with TRBD2. Germline V gene sequence: CDR1 SGHDT, CDR2 YYEEEE. The CDR3 extends over 14 amino acids. Germline trimming cut 6 bases from V and 6 bases from J; bases unmatched to any gene: 6.

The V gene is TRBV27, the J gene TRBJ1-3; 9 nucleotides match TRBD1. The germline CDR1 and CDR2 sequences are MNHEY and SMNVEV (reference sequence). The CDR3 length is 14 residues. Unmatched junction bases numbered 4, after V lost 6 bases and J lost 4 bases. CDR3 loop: CASSRTGAGNTIYF. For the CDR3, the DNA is TGTGCCAGCAGCAGGACAGGGGCCGGAAACACCATATATTTT.

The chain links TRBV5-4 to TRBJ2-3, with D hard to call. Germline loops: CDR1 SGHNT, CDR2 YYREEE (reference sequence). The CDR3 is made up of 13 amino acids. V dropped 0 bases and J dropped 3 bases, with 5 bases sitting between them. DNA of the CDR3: TGTGCCAGCAGCTTGGCGAGAACAGATACGCAGTATTTT. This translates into CASSLARTDTQYF.

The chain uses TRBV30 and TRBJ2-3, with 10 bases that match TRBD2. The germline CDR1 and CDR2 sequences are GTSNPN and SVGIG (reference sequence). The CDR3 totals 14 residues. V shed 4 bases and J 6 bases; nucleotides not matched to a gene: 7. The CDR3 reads CAWTGTSARDTQYF. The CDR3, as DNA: TGTGCCTGGACCGGGACTAGCGCTAGGGATACGCAGTATTTT.